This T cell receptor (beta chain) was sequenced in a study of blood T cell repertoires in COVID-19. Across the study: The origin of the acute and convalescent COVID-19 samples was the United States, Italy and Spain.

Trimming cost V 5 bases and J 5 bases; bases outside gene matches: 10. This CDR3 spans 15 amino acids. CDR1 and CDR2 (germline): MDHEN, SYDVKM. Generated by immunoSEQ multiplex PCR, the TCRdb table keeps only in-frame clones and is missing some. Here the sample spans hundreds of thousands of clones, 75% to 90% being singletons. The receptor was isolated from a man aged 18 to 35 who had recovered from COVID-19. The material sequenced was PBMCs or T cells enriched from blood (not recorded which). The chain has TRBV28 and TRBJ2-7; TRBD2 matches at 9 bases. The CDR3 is CASSPRGAGGHEQYF. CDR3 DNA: TGTGCCAGCAGTCCCAGGGGAGCGGGAGGCCACGAGCAGTACTTC.